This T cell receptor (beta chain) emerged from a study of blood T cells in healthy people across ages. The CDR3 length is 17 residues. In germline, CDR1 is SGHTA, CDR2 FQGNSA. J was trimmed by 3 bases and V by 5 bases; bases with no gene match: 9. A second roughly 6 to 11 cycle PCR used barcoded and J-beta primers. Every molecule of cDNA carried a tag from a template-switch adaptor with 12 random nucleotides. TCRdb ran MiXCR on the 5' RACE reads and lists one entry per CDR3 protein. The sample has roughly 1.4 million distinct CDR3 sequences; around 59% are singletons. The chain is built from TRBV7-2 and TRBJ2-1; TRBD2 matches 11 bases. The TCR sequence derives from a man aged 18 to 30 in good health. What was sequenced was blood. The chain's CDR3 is CASSPYGTSGIYNEQFF. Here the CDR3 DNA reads TGTGCCAGCAGCCCTTACGGGACTAGCGGAATCTACAATGAGCAGTTCTTC.